This TCR beta chain comes out of a study of blood T cell repertoires in COVID-19. Only in-frame clones appear in the TCRdb table, and some are missing; sequencing was by immunoSEQ multiplex PCR. The sample lists under 300,000 clones, 83% seen once, with about 4.6% in the top ten. CDR3 length equals 16 residues. The ends lost 5 bases at V and 3 bases at J; junction bases unmatched: 9. Germline V lookup: CDR1 SGHTA, CDR2 FQGNSA. This receptor was obtained from a man aged 60 to 75 who had recovered from COVID-19. The chain employs TRBV7-2 and TRBJ2-1; the match to TRBD1 covers 8 bases. The material sequenced was peripheral blood. CDR3 nucleotide sequence: TGTGCCAGCAGCCCCTACCCCGGGACAGGCTACAATGAGCAGTTCTTC. Amino acid sequence: CASSPYPGTGYNEQFF.